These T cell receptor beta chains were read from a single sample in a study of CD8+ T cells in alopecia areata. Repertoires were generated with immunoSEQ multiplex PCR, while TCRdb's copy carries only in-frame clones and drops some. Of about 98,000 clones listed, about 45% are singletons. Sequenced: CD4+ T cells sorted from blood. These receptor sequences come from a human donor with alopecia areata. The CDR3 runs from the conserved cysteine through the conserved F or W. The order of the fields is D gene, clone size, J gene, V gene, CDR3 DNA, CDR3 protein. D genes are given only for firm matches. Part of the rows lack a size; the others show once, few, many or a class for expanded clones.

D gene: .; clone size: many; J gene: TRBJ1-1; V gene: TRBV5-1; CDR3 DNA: TGCGCCAGCAGCTTTCAAGTGAACACTGAAGCTTTCTTT; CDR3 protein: CASSFQVNTEAFF
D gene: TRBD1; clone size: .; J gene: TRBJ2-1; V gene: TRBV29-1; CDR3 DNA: TGCAGCGTGAACAGGGGCCACAATGAGCAGTTCTTC; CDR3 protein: CSVNRGHNEQFF
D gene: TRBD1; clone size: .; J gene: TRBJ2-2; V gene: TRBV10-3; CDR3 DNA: TGTGCCATCAGAGGACAGGGAGCAGGGGAGCTGTTTTTT; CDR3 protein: CAIRGQGAGELFF
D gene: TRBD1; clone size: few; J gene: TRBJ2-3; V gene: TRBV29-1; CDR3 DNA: TGCAGCGTCGACGGACAGGGAACCCCAGATACGCAGTATTTT; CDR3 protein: CSVDGQGTPDTQYF
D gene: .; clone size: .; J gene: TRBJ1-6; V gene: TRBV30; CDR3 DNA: TGTGCCTGGAGTGTACAGGACCCGAGGAATTCACCCCTCCACTTT; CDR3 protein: CAWSVQDPRNSPLHF
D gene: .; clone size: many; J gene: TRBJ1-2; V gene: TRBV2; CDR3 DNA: TGTGCCGGAACCCAGGGGATGGTTTATGGCTACACCTTC; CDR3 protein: CAGTQGMVYGYTF
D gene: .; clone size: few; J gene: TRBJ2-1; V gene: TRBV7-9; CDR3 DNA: TGTGCCAGCAGCCCCACAGGGTATTCCTACAATGAGCAGTTCTTC; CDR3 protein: CASSPTGYSYNEQFF
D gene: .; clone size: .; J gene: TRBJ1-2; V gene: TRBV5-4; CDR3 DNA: TGTGCCAGCAGCCTACAGGGTCCCTATGGCTACACCTTC; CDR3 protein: CASSLQGPYGYTF
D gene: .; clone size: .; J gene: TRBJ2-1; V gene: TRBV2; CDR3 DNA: TGTGCCAGCAGTGAAGGGGTCTACAATGAGCAGTTCTTC; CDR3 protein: CASSEGVYNEQFF
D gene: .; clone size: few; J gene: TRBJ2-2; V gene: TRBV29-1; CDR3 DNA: TGCAGCGTTGAACTCGGGGGACCGGGGGAGCTGTTTTTT; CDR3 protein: CSVELGGPGELFF
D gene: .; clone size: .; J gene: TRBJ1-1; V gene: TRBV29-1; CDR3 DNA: TGCAGCGCGGCTAGGACATTGGCCCCTGAAGCTTTCTTT; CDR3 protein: CSAARTLAPEAFF
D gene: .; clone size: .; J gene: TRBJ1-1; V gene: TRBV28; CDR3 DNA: TGTGCCAGCTGGGGGAGGCGAGCTTTCTTT; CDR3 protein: CASWGRRAFF
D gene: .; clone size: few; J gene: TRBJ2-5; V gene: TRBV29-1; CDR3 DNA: TGCAGCGCGAGACCCGGGGGTTCCCAAGAGACCCAGTACTTC; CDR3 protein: CSARPGGSQETQYF
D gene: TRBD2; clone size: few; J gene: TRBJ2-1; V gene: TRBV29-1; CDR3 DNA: TGCAGCGTTGACCCTAGCGGGACTTACAATGAGCAGTTCTTC; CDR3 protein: CSVDPSGTYNEQFF
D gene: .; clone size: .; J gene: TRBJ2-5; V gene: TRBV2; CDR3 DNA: TGTGCCAGCTTGGGGTTCACCGGAGTCCAAGAGACCCAGTACTTC; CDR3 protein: CASLGFTGVQETQYF
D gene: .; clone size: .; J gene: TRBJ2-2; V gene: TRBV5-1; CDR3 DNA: TGCGCCAGCAGCTTGAGGCAGGGAGGAACCGGGGAGCTGTTTTTT; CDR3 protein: CASSLRQGGTGELFF
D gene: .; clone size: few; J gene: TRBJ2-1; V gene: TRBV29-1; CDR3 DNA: TGCAGCGTTGAAAGGGCGGATGAGCAGTTCTTC; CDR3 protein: CSVERADEQFF